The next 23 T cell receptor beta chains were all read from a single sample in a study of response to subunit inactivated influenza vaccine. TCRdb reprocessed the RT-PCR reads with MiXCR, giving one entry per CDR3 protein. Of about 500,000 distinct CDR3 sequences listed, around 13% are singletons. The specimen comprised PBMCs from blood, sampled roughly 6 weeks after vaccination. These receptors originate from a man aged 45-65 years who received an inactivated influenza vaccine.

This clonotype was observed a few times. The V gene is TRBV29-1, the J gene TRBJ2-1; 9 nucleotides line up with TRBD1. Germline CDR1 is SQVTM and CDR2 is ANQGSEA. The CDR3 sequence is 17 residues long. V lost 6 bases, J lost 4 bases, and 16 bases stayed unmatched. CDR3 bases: TGCAGCGTCGCAGGACAGGGGCAAACCCTCCGATACAATGAGCAGTTCTTC. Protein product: CSVAGQGQTLRYNEQFF.

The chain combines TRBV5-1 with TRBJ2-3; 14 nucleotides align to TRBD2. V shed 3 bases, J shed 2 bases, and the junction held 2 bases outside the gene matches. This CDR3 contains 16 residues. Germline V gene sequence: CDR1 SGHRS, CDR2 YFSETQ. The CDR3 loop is CASSWTSGGLTDTQYF. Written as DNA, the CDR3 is TGCGCCAGCAGCTGGACTAGCGGGGGGCTCACAGATACGCAGTATTTT.

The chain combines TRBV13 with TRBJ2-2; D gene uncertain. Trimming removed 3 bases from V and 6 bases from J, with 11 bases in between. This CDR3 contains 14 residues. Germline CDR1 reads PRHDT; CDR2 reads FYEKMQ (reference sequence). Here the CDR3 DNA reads TGTGCCAGCAGCTTGGGCATCAACGCCGGGGAGCTGTTTTTT. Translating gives CASSLGINAGELFF.

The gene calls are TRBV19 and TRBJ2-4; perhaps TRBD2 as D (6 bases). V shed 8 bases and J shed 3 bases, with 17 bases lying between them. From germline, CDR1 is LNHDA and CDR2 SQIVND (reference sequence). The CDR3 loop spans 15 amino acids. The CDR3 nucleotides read TGTGCCAGTGATCCGGCGGGACGGGGCAAAAACATTCAGTACTTC. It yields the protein CASDPAGRGKNIQYF.

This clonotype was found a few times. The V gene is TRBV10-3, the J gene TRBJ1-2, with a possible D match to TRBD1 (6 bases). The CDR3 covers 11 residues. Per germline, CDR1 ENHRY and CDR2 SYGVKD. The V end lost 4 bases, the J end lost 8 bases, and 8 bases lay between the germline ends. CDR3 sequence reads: CAISAGDGYTF. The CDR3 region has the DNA TGTGCCATCAGTGCAGGGGACGGCTACACCTTC.

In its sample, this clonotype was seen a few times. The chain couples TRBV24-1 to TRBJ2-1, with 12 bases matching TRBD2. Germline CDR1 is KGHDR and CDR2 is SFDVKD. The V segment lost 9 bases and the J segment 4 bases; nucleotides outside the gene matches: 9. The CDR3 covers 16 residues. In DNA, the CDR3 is TGTGCCACCTGCCCGGTCGGGACTAGCGGGTACAATGAGCAGTTCTTC. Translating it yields CATCPVGTSGYNEQFF.

The CDR3 protein is CATPPRGGTGELFF. CDR3 sequence (DNA): TGTGCCACCCCACCCCGAGGGGGAACCGGGGAGCTGTTTTTT. The rearrangement links TRBV12-3 or TRBV12-4 to TRBJ2-2; maybe TRBD1 (6 bases). This CDR3 has 14 amino acids. Deletions cut 10 bases from V and 5 bases from J, with 17 bases between.

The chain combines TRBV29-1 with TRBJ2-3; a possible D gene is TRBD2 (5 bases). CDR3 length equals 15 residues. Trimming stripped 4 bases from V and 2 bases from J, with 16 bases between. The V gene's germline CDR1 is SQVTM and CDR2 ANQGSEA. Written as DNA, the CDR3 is TGCAGCGTTGGGGTAGTGGCGGGCCACACAGATACGCAGTATTTT. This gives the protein CSVGVVAGHTDTQYF.

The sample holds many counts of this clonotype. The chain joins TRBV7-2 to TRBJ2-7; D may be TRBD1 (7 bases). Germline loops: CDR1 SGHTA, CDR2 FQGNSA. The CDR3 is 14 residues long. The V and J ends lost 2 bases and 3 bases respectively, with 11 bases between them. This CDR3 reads CASSLRQGGYEQYF. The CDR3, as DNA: TGTGCCAGCAGCTTACGGCAGGGGGGCTACGAGCAGTACTTC.

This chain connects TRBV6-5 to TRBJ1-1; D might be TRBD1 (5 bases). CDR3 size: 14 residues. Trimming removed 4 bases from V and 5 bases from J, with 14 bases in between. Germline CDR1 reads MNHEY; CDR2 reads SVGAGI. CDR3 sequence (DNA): TGTGCCAGCAGTTTAGGACAATTGGGAACTGAAGCTTTCTTT. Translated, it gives CASSLGQLGTEAFF.

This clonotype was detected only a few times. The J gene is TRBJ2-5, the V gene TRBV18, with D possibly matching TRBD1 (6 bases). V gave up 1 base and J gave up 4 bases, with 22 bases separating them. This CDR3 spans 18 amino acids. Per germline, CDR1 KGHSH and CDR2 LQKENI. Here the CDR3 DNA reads TGTGCCAGCTCACCACTCCCATCATTAGGCACAGGGAGAGAGACCCAGTACTTC. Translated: CASSPLPSLGTGRETQYF.

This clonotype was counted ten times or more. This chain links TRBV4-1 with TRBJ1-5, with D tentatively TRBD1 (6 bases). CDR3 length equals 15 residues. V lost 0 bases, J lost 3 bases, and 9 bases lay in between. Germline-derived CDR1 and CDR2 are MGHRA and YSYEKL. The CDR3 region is CASSQERGANQPQHF. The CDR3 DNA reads TGCGCCAGCAGCCAAGAGAGGGGGGCCAATCAGCCCCAGCATTTT.

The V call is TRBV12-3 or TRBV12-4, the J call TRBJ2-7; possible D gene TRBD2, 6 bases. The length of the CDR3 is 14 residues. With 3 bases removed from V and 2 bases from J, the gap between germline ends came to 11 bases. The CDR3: CASSFSEGTYEQYF. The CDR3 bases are TGTGCCAGCAGTTTTTCGGAGGGTACCTACGAGCAGTACTTC.

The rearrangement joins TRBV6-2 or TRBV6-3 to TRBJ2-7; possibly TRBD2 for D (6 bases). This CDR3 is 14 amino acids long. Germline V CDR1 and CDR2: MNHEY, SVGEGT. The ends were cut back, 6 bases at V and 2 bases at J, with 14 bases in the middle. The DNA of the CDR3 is TGTGCCAGCAGCGAACCTCCGGGGGCCTACGAGCAGTACTTC. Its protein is CASSEPPGAYEQYF.

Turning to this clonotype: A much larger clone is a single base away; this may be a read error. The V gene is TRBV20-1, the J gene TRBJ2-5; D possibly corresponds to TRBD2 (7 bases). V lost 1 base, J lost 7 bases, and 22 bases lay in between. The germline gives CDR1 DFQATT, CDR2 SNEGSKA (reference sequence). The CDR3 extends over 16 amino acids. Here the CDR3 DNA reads TGCAGTGCTAGAGTCAGGCGACCGGGGGGCCAGCTGACCCAGTACTTC. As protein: CSARVRRPGGQLTQYF.

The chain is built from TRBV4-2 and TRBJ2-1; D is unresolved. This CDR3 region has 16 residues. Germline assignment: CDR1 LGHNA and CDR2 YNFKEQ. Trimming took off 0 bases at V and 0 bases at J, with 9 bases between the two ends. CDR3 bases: TGTGCCAGCAGCCAAGACCAAGCGCCCTCCTACAATGAGCAGTTCTTC. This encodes CASSQDQAPSYNEQFF.

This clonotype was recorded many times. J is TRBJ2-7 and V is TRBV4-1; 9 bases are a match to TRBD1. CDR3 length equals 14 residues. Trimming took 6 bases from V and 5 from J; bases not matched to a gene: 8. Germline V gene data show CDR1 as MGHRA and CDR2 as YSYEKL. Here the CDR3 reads CASSTGGMLNEQYF. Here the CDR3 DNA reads TGCGCCAGCAGTACAGGGGGCATGTTGAACGAGCAGTACTTC.

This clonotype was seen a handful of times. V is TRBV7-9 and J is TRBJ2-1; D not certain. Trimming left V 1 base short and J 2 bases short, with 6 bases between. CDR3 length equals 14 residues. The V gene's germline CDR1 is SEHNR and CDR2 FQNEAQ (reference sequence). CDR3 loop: CASSLGVTYNEQFF. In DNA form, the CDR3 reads TGTGCCAGCAGCTTAGGAGTTACCTACAATGAGCAGTTCTTC.

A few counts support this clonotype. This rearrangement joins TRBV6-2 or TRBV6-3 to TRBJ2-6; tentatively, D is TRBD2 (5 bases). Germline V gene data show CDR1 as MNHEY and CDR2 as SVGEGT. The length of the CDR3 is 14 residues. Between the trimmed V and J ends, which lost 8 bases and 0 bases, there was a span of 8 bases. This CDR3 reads CASFGSSGANVLTF. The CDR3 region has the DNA TGTGCCAGCTTTGGGAGCTCTGGGGCCAACGTCCTGACTTTC.

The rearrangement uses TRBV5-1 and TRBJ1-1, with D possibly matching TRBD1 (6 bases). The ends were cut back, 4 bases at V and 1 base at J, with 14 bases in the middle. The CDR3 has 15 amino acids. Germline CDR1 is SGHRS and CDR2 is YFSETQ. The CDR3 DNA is TGCGCCAGCAGCGCTATGGGGGCCCGGAACACTGAAGCTTTCTTT. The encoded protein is CASSAMGARNTEAFF.

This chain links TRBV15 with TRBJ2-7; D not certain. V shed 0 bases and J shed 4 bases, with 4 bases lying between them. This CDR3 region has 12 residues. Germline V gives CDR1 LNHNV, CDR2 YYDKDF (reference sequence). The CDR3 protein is CATSRDDYEQYF. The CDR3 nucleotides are TGTGCCACCAGCAGAGATGATTACGAGCAGTACTTC.

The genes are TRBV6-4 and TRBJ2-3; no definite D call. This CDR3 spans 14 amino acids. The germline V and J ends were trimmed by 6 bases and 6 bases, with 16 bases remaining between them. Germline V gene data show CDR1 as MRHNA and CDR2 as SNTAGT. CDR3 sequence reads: CASSYPRAPDTQYF. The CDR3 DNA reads TGTGCCAGCAGCTACCCTCGTGCTCCGGATACGCAGTATTTT.

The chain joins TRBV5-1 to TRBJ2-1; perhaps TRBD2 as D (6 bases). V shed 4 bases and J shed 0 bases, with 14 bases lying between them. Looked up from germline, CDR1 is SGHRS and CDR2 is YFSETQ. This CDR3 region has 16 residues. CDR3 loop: CASSLGVAASYNEQFF. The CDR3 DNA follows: TGCGCCAGCAGCCTAGGAGTAGCGGCCTCCTACAATGAGCAGTTCTTC.